The 12 T cell receptor beta chains in this list originate from one sample, sequenced in a study of Ad26.COV2.S vaccination and SARS-CoV-2 variants. Treatment here: over 15 received Ad26.COV2.S at low or high dose, single or two shots; about 5 received placebo; per-sample allocation not given. Material that was analyzed had been drawn on day 63 after the first vaccine or placebo injection. TCRdb's table, derived via immunoSEQ multiplex PCR, lists solely in-frame clones and lacks some. The sample holds some 320,000 clones, approximately 86% seen once. The sequenced sample was peripheral blood, obtained in a trial of Ad26.COV2.S vaccine versus placebo. The receptors were sampled from a person aged 18-60 years who received the Ad26.COV2.S COVID-19 vaccine or a placebo.

This rearrangement joins TRBV11-2 to TRBJ1-4, with 7 nucleotides matching TRBD1. The CDR3 length is 15 residues. V lost 3 bases and J lost 8; bases outside the gene matches: 9. The V gene's germline CDR1 is SGHAT and CDR2 FQNNGV. The CDR3 is CASSFTGAQWEKLFF. The DNA for the CDR3 is TGTGCCAGCAGCTTCACAGGGGCCCAGTGGGAAAAACTGTTTTTT.

The chain employs TRBV6-5 and TRBJ1-3; no clear D gene. The CDR3 consists of 14 residues. Trimming removed 2 bases at V and 1 base at J, with 6 bases between. Germline lookup yields CDR1 MNHEY and CDR2 SVGAGI. The CDR3 is CASSYTRSGNTIYF. CDR3 nucleotide sequence: TGTGCCAGCAGTTACACCAGGTCTGGAAACACCATATATTTT.

The chain combines TRBV7-8 with TRBJ2-1; tentatively, D is TRBD2 (5 bases). The CDR3 extends over 13 amino acids. Trimming stripped 2 bases from V and 4 bases from J, with 6 bases between. Germline values: CDR1 SGHVS, CDR2 FQNEAQ. The CDR3 DNA reads as TGTGCCAGCAGCTTAATAGCGTACAATGAGCAGTTCTTC. As protein: CASSLIAYNEQFF. The whole variable domain, filled in from reference TRBV7-8 and TRBJ2-1, reads GAGVSQSPRYKVAKRGQDVALRCDPISGHVSLFWYQQALGQGPEFLTYFQNEAQLDKSGLPSDRFFAERPEGSVSTLKIQRTQQEDSAVYLCASSLIAYNEQFFGPGTRLTVL.

This chain connects TRBV27 to TRBJ2-5; D remains unclear. V gave up 3 bases and J gave up 2 bases, with 16 bases separating them. There are 16 residues in the CDR3. Germline V gene sequence: CDR1 MNHEY, CDR2 SMNVEV (reference sequence). The CDR3 region is CASSLFGLQSQETQYF. The CDR3 DNA reads TGTGCCAGCAGTTTGTTTGGTTTGCAGTCACAAGAGACCCAGTACTTC.

CDR3 loop: CASSLMPRNTEAFF. CDR3 in DNA: TGTGCCAGCAGTTTAATGCCACGGAACACTGAAGCTTTCTTT. The chain employs TRBV27 and TRBJ1-1, with no clear D. V lost 2 bases to trimming and J lost 1 base, with 8 bases between them. The length of the CDR3 is 14 residues. Germline loops: CDR1 MNHEY, CDR2 SMNVEV (reference sequence).

This clone was observed a few times. The CDR3 sequence: CASSAGGGFGDTQYF. In DNA, the CDR3 is TGTGCCAGCTCAGCCGGAGGCGGGTTCGGGGATACGCAGTATTTT. This chain connects TRBV18 to TRBJ2-3, with a tentative D call TRBD2 (5 bases). Germline loops: CDR1 KGHSH, CDR2 LQKENI. The germline V and J ends were trimmed by 5 bases and 6 bases, with 18 bases remaining between them. This CDR3 is 15 amino acids long. Full variable domain (rest looked up from reference TRBV18 and TRBJ2-3): NAGVMQNPRHLVRRRGQEARLRCSPMKGHSHVYWYRQLPEEGLKFMVYLQKENIIDESGMPKERFSAEFPKEGPSILRIQQVVRGDSAAYFCASSAGGGFGDTQYFGPGTRLTVL.

This rearrangement joins TRBV7-3 to TRBJ2-1; D unresolved. Germline loops: CDR1 SGHTA, CDR2 FQGTGA. The CDR3 spans 13 residues. V lost 1 base, J lost 5 bases, and 6 bases lay in between. The chain's CDR3 is CASSLSQDNEQFF. The CDR3 coding sequence is TGTGCCAGCAGCTTAAGTCAGGACAATGAGCAGTTCTTC.

The CDR3 nucleotides are TGTGCCAGCGGCGCGGACAGGGGGAACTATGGCTACACCTTC. Translated: CASGADRGNYGYTF. The chain has TRBV6-5 and TRBJ1-2; 10 positions agree with TRBD1. J was trimmed by 2 bases and V by 8 bases; bases with no gene match: 5. Germline CDR1 is MNHEY and CDR2 is SVGAGI. CDR3 length: 14 residues.

This clone was seen a handful of times. The chain couples TRBV10-1 to TRBJ2-1; D remains ambiguous. The CDR3 length is 16 residues. Per the germline V gene, CDR1 is WNHNN and CDR2 is SYGVQD (reference sequence). V shed 9 bases and J shed 5 bases, with 23 bases lying between them. CDR3 DNA: TGCGCCAGGGAGATATGTACTTGGCCAGGCCACAATGAGCAGTTCTTC. Encoded protein: CAREICTWPGHNEQFF.

The gene calls are TRBV7-3 and TRBJ2-1, with D perhaps matching TRBD1 (5 bases). Germline CDR1 and CDR2: SGHTA and FQGTGA. The CDR3 covers 14 residues. V shed 6 bases and J shed 0 bases, with 9 bases lying between them. This chain's CDR3 is CASSFDSSYNEQFF. The CDR3, as DNA: TGTGCCAGCAGTTTCGACAGCTCCTACAATGAGCAGTTCTTC. The complete variable domain, with remaining parts taken from reference TRBV7-3 and TRBJ2-1, reads GAGVSQTPSNKVTEKGKYVELRCDPISGHTALYWYRQSLGQGPEFLIYFQGTGAADDSGLPNDRFFAVRPEGSVSTLKIQRTERGDSAVYLCASSFDSSYNEQFFGPGTRLTVL.

This clone was detected only once. The rearrangement links TRBV11-2 to TRBJ1-1, with 7 bases identical to TRBD1. This CDR3 has 17 residues. The V gene end was trimmed by 4 bases and the J gene end by 1 base; junction bases not matched to a gene: 12. Germline loops: CDR1 SGHAT, CDR2 FQNNGV. The CDR3, as DNA: TGTGCCAGCAGCTCCCGGACAGGCGCACAACCGAACACTGAAGCTTTCTTT. Protein: CASSSRTGAQPNTEAFF. Full variable domain (outside the CDR3, taken from reference TRBV11-2 and TRBJ1-1): EAGVAQSPRYKIIEKRQSVAFWCNPISGHATLYWYQQILGQGPKLLIQFQNNGVVDDSQLPKDRFSAERLKGVDSTLKIQPAKLEDSAVYLCASSSRTGAQPNTEAFFGQGTRLTVV.

The rearrangement uses TRBV9 and TRBJ1-6; D ambiguous. V lost 0 bases to trimming and J lost 6 bases, with 10 bases between them. Germline values: CDR1 SGDLS, CDR2 YYNGEE. This CDR3 comprises 15 residues. The CDR3: CASSVAWEANSPLHF. DNA of the CDR3: TGTGCCAGCAGCGTAGCTTGGGAGGCTAATTCACCCCTCCACTTT.